A selection of T cell receptor beta chains follows, all from one sample in a study of CD4 T cells in relation to SARS-CoV-2 and coronaviruses. Antigens for these TCRs are unknown. Produced via immunoSEQ multiplex PCR; TCRdb's table is partial and in-frame only. Of about 26,000 clones listed, roughly four fifths are singletons. Sample: CD4+ T cells from PBMCs, cultured in vitro. These receptors were obtained from a human donor in good health. The CDR3 runs from the conserved cysteine through the conserved F or W. A D gene is named only where the DNA matches it firmly. Where a row states a size, it is once, few, many or the class of an expanded clone; other rows omit it.

length	D	V	size	J	CDR3	DNA
14	TRBD1	TRBV5-4	few	TRBJ1-3	CASSSSTGGNTIYF	TGTGCCAGCAGCTCTTCGACAGGGGGAAACACCATATATTTT
13	TRBD1	TRBV5-8	once	TRBJ2-3	CASSGTGTDTQYF	TGTGCCAGCAGCGGGACAGGGACCGATACGCAGTATTTT
11	NA	TRBV20-1	NA	TRBJ2-4	CSALMGNIQYF	TGCAGTGCCTTGATGGGAAACATTCAGTACTTC
14	NA	TRBV18	NA	TRBJ1-1	CASSPSSGSTEAFF	TGTGCCAGCTCACCATCATCAGGGTCCACTGAAGCTTTCTTT
14	TRBD2	TRBV2	NA	TRBJ2-7	CASGGTRTLKKQYF	TGTGCCAGCGGGGGGACTAGGACCCTGAAGAAGCAGTACTTC
16	TRBD1	TRBV5-1	NA	TRBJ1-1	CASSSQTGGLRTEAFF	TGCGCCAGCAGTTCTCAGACAGGGGGCCTTAGGACTGAAGCTTTCTTT
12	NA	TRBV5-7	NA	TRBJ2-1	CASSPPREEQFF	TGTGCCAGCAGCCCGCCCCGAGAAGAGCAGTTCTTC
14	NA	TRBV30	few	TRBJ1-6	CAWNLRASDSPLHF	TGTGCCTGGAATTTGAGGGCGTCTGATTCACCCCTCCACTTT
13	NA	TRBV7-2	NA	TRBJ1-2	CASSSPGLYGYTF	TGTGCCAGCAGCTCTCCGGGGCTTTATGGCTACACCTTC
14	NA	TRBV19	once	TRBJ2-7	CASSRGGETYEQYF	TGTGCCAGTAGTCGTGGGGGAGAAACCTACGAGCAGTACTTC
13	NA	TRBV4-1	NA	TRBJ2-5	CASSQAMRETQYF	TGCGCCAGCAGCCAAGCCATGAGGGAGACCCAGTACTTC
13	NA	TRBV4-2	NA	TRBJ2-3	CASSQLSGDTQYF	TGTGCCAGCAGCCAGCTCTCCGGAGATACGCAGTATTTT
14	NA	TRBV6-1	NA	TRBJ2-7	CASSESWGTYEQYF	TGTGCCAGCAGTGAAAGTTGGGGGACCTACGAGCAGTACTTC
14	NA	TRBV9	NA	TRBJ1-6	CASSVGEANSPLHF	TGTGCCAGCAGCGTAGGTGAGGCAAATTCACCCCTCCACTTT
15	TRBD2	TRBV29-1	NA	TRBJ2-1	CSVYPVAGGYNEQFF	TGCAGCGTCTACCCCGTAGCGGGAGGTTACAATGAGCAGTTCTTC
15	NA	TRBV7-3	NA	TRBJ2-7	CASSLGSGSSYEQYF	TGTGCCAGCAGCTTAGGTTCAGGGAGCTCCTACGAGCAGTACTTC
14	TRBD1	TRBV5-1	NA	TRBJ2-5	CASSDRVYQETQYF	TGCGCCAGCAGCGACAGGGTGTATCAAGAGACCCAGTACTTC
14	NA	TRBV30	NA	TRBJ1-3	CAWSGTVSGNTIYF	TGTGCCTGGAGTGGGACAGTCTCTGGAAACACCATATATTTT
14	NA	TRBV20-1	NA	TRBJ2-7	CSASMGISLHEQYF	TGCAGTGCTAGTATGGGGATCAGCCTTCACGAGCAGTACTTC
15	NA	TRBV14	NA	TRBJ1-4	CASSQKQGSGEKLFF	TGTGCCAGCAGCCAAAAACAGGGTTCCGGTGAAAAACTGTTTTTT
17	TRBD2	TRBV7-2	NA	TRBJ2-3	CASSLAPASGGTDTQYF	TGTGCCAGCAGCTTAGCGCCGGCTAGCGGGGGCACAGATACGCAGTATTTT
13	NA	TRBV4-3	NA	TRBJ1-6	CASSQAVYSPLHF	TGCGCCAGCAGCCAAGCGGTTTATTCACCCCTCCACTTT
15	NA	TRBV4-3	NA	TRBJ2-3	CASSRLFSVTDTQYF	TGCGCCAGCAGCCGCCTCTTTAGCGTCACAGATACGCAGTATTTT
14	NA	TRBV4-2	few	TRBJ2-7	CASRHGRRGGEQYF	TGTGCCAGCAGACACGGGCGTCGTGGGGGCGAGCAGTACTTC
15	TRBD1	TRBV30	once	TRBJ2-2	CAWSLDRGRAGELFF	TGTGCCTGGAGCCTTGACAGGGGGCGGGCCGGGGAGCTGTTTTTT
16	NA	TRBV6-5	NA	TRBJ2-6	CASSSTFFSGANVLTF	TGTGCCAGCAGTTCCACATTTTTCTCTGGGGCCAACGTCCTGACTTTC
16	TRBD1	TRBV11-2	NA	TRBJ2-7	CASSRLGQGFSYEQYF	TGTGCCAGCAGCCGTTTGGGACAGGGGTTCTCCTACGAGCAGTACTTC
13	TRBD1	TRBV10-3	NA	TRBJ2-7	CAIRGQGGNEQYF	TGTGCCATCAGAGGACAGGGGGGGAACGAGCAGTACTTC
12	NA	TRBV7-2	once	TRBJ1-5	CASSKDDQPQHF	TGTGCCAGCAGCAAGGACGATCAGCCCCAGCATTTT
20	TRBD2	TRBV6-2/TRBV6-3	NA	TRBJ2-1	CASSYSKGLAGGPQYNEQFF	TGTGCCAGCAGTTACTCGAAGGGCCTAGCGGGAGGGCCGCAATACAATGAGCAGTTCTTC
14	NA	TRBV5-1	NA	TRBJ2-5	CASSQDHKEETQYF	TGCGCCAGCAGCCAGGATCATAAAGAAGAGACCCAGTACTTC
12	TRBD1	TRBV19	once	TRBJ1-1	CASSPGQGRAFF	TGTGCCAGTAGTCCGGGACAGGGGAGAGCTTTCTTT
15	TRBD2	TRBV3-1/TRBV3-2	few	TRBJ2-7	CASSLESGLAREQYF	TGTGCCAGCAGCCTGGAGTCGGGACTAGCGCGGGAGCAGTACTTC
14	NA	TRBV30	NA	TRBJ1-1	CAWSGTPGNTEAFF	TGTGCCTGGAGCGGGACTCCCGGTAACACTGAAGCTTTCTTT
11	NA	TRBV3-1/TRBV3-2	NA	TRBJ2-2	CASSLSGELFF	TGTGCCAGCAGCCTCTCTGGGGAGCTGTTTTTT
13	NA	TRBV25-1	few	TRBJ1-6	CASSIQGASPLHF	TGTGCCAGCAGTATTCAAGGGGCCTCACCCCTCCACTTT
15	NA	TRBV6-6	NA	TRBJ1-3	CASSSSGRSGNTIYF	TGTGCCAGCAGCTCCTCGGGCCGATCTGGGAACACCATATATTTT
15	NA	TRBV7-9	NA	TRBJ1-1	CASSLSQGLGTEAFF	TGTGCCAGCAGCTTATCCCAGGGGCTGGGCACTGAAGCTTTCTTT
14	NA	TRBV5-1	once	TRBJ1-2	CASSASGTSGGYTF	TGCGCCAGCAGCGCCTCCGGGACATCAGGCGGCTACACCTTC
15	TRBD2	TRBV11-2	NA	TRBJ2-3	CASSVGGGPTDTQYF	TGTGCCAGCAGCGTCGGGGGGGGGCCCACAGATACGCAGTATTTT
19	TRBD2	TRBV7-9	NA	TRBJ2-3	CASSPPFRLAGGRADTQYF	TGTGCCAGCAGCCCGCCATTTAGACTAGCGGGAGGGAGAGCAGATACGCAGTATTTT
13	NA	TRBV29-1	NA	TRBJ1-3	CSVENPSGNTIYF	TGCAGCGTTGAAAACCCCTCTGGAAACACCATATATTTT
13	NA	TRBV7-2	NA	TRBJ1-2	CASSLTVSYGYTF	TGTGCCAGCAGCTTAACGGTTTCTTATGGCTACACCTTC